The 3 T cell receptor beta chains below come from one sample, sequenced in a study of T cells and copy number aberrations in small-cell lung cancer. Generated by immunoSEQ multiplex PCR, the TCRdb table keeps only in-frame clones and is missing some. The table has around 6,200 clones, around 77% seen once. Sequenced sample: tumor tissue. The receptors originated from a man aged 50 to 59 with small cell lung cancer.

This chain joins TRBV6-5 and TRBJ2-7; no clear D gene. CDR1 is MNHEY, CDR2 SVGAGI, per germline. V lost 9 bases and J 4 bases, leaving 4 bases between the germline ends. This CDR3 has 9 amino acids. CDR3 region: CASGYEQYF. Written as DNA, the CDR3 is TGTGCCAGTGGTTACGAGCAGTACTTC.

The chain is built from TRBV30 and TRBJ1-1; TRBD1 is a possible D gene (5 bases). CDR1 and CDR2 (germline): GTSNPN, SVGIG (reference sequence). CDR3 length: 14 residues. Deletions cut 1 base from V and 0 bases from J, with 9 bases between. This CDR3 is CAWSAGLMNTEAFF. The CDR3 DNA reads TGTGCCTGGAGTGCGGGGCTGATGAACACTGAAGCTTTCTTT. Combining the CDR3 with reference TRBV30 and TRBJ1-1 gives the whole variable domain SQTIHQWPATLVQPVGSPLSLECTVEGTSNPNLYWYRQAAGRGLQLLFYSVGIGQISSEVPQNLSASRPQDRQFILSSKKLLLSDSGFYLCAWSAGLMNTEAFFGQGTRLTVV.

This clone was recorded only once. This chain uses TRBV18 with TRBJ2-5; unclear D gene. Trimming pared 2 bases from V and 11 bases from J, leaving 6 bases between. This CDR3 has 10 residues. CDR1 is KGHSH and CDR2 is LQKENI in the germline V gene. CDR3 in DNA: TGTGCCAGCTCACCAAAAGAGCAGTACTTC. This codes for CASSPKEQYF.